The source of this TCR beta chain is a study of CD8+CD57+ T cells in acquired aplastic anemia. Study overall: Roughly 3 ug was the average amount of DNA from sorted CD4+ and CD8+ cells. Study-level findings and limits: Patients and controls turned out to have more than 25 CD8+ CDR3 sequences in common. Patients showed no significant difference from controls in CD8+ Simpson's diversity.

Patients chosen for sequencing had CD8+CD57+ cells that had expanded, as shown by flow cytometry. A severe acquired aplastic anemia diagnosis applied to all patients. This clonotype was counted many times. What it recognizes is unknown. This CDR3 is built from 13 residues. The V gene's germline CDR1 is LGHNT and CDR2 FRNRAP. V shed 1 base and J shed 6 bases, with 6 bases lying between them. It was genomic DNA that served as the template for profiling TCR beta VDJ and CDR3. TCRdb re-called the reads with MiXCR, one entry per CDR3 protein. This sample has about 200,000 distinct CDR3 sequences, with 65% found just once.

Material for sequencing was sorted CD4+, CD8+, or CD8+CD57+ T cells (not recorded which) from PBMCs. This TCR came from a human donor with aplastic anemia. The V gene is TRBV12-5, the J gene TRBJ2-2; D unclear. CDR3 coding DNA: TGTGCTAGTGGTTTGGCAGGCCCCGGGGAGCTGTTTTTT. Protein sequence: CASGLAGPGELFF.